One and the same sample provided the 25 T cell receptor beta chains below, sequenced in a study of T-cell memory formation after mild COVID-19. TCRdb fed the 5' RACE reads into MiXCR, producing one record per CDR3 protein. The sample has about 68,000 distinct CDR3 sequences; roughly 17% are singletons. Sequenced: PBMCs or a T cell subset sorted from them (not recorded which). These TCRs come from an adult woman who had mild COVID-19 (a few samples of this study predate the infection). Cell type and time point are not known.

The chain joins TRBV12-3 or TRBV12-4 to TRBJ1-1; D uncertain. The CDR3 is 12 amino acids. Deletions cut 3 bases from V and 9 bases from J, with 11 bases between. The CDR3: CASSLASSKAFF. Here the CDR3 DNA reads TGTGCCAGCAGTTTGGCCTCCTCGAAAGCTTTCTTT.

This clonotype was recorded many times. The rearrangement uses TRBV5-1 and TRBJ2-3; D might be TRBD1 (6 bases). There are 14 residues in the CDR3. Germline CDR1 reads SGHRS; CDR2 reads YFSETQ. The germline V and J ends were trimmed by 3 bases and 3 bases, with 11 bases remaining between them. The DNA of the CDR3 is TGCGCCAGCAGCTCGACAGGTTCGACAGATACGCAGTATTTT. It encodes CASSSTGSTDTQYF. Combining the CDR3 with reference TRBV5-1 and TRBJ2-3 gives the whole variable domain KAGVTQTPRYLIKTRGQQVTLSCSPISGHRSVSWYQQTPGQGLQFLFEYFSETQRNKGNFPGRFSGRQFSNSRSEMNVSTLELGDSALYLCASSSTGSTDTQYFGPGTRLTVL.

This clonotype was detected a few times. The chain combines TRBV6-6 with TRBJ1-5; D is perhaps TRBD1 (6 bases). The CDR3 has 14 amino acids. The V gene lost 0 bases and the J gene lost 6 bases, with 9 bases spanning the gap. In germline, CDR1 is MNHNY, CDR2 SVGAGI (reference sequence). The CDR3 is CASSYSGAGQPQHF. The CDR3 region has the DNA TGTGCCAGCAGTTACTCGGGGGCCGGTCAGCCCCAGCATTTT.

A few counts support this clonotype. V usage is TRBV18 and J usage is TRBJ2-5; TRBD1 might be the D (6 bases). The CDR3 is 14 residues long. Germline V gene data show CDR1 as KGHSH and CDR2 as LQKENI. The V and J ends lost 0 bases and 5 bases respectively, with 10 bases between them. The CDR3 sequence: CASSPPLQGETQYF. In nucleotides, the CDR3 is TGTGCCAGCTCACCACCGCTGCAGGGGGAGACCCAGTACTTC. Full variable domain (rest looked up from reference TRBV18 and TRBJ2-5): NAGVMQNPRHLVRRRGQEARLRCSPMKGHSHVYWYRQLPEEGLKFMVYLQKENIIDESGMPKERFSAEFPKEGPSILRIQQVVRGDSAAYFCASSPPLQGETQYFGPGTRLLVL.

The CDR3 nucleotides read TGCAGTGCTAGAGCCCCCAGGGATTCAACCGACGAGCAGTACTTC. Translating gives CSARAPRDSTDEQYF. This chain links TRBV20-1 with TRBJ2-7, with D perhaps matching TRBD1 (5 bases). Trimming cost V 1 base and J 5 bases, with 18 bases left between them. Germline lookup yields CDR1 DFQATT and CDR2 SNEGSKA (reference sequence). The CDR3 loop spans 15 amino acids.

The DNA for the CDR3 is TGTGCCTCTGGCCCCTACAATGAGCAGTTCTTC. Amino acids: CASGPYNEQFF. The gene calls are TRBV9 and TRBJ2-1; D call uncertain. The length of the CDR3 is 11 residues. Germline CDR1 SGDLS, CDR2 YYNGEE. V lost 10 bases, J lost 2 bases, and 7 bases lay in between. The whole variable domain, filled in from reference TRBV9 and TRBJ2-1, reads DSGVTQTPKHLITATGQRVTLRCSPRSGDLSVYWYQQSLDQGLQFLIQYYNGEERAKGNILERFSAQQFPDLHSELNLSSLELGDSALYFCASGPYNEQFFGPGTRLTVL.

This chain links TRBV7-2 with TRBJ2-5; D gene ambiguous. V was pared by 5 bases and J by 1 base, with 17 bases between. Germline V lookup: CDR1 SGHTA, CDR2 FQGNSA. The CDR3 sequence is 16 residues long. The CDR3: CASSNTYEEPQETQYF. The CDR3 DNA reads TGTGCCAGCAGCAACACATACGAGGAGCCCCAAGAGACCCAGTACTTC.

This sequence joins TRBV20-1 and TRBJ2-1, with unresolved D. V was clipped by 4 bases and J by 3 bases, with 10 bases between them. The CDR3 totals 13 residues. CDR1 is DFQATT and CDR2 is SNEGSKA in the germline V gene (reference sequence). The CDR3 coding sequence is TGCAGTGCTAACCGCGCGAACTACAATGAGCAGTTCTTC. It encodes CSANRANYNEQFF.

This clonotype was seen only a few times. The chain has TRBV4-2 and TRBJ2-7, with TRBD2 identical over 10 bases. Unmatched junction bases numbered 3, after V lost 2 bases and J lost 5 bases. The CDR3 is 14 amino acids. Per germline, CDR1 LGHNA and CDR2 YNFKEQ. The CDR3 region has the DNA TGTGCCAGCAGCCAAAGCGGGGGGGCGAACGAGCAGTACTTC. Translation gives CASSQSGGANEQYF.

This clonotype came up many times. A read error is possible here, since a much larger clone lies one base away. The gene calls are TRBV7-9 and TRBJ2-7; D is uncertain. Trimming removed 1 base from V and 3 bases from J, with 10 bases in between. The germline V gene encodes CDR1 SEHNR and CDR2 FQNEAQ (reference sequence). The CDR3 spans 14 residues. The CDR3 DNA reads as TGTGCCAGCAGCTTAGATTTAACAGACTACGAGCAGTACTTC. Residues: CASSLDLTDYEQYF.

The chain carries TRBV7-3 and TRBJ2-1, with 7 bases matching TRBD1. The CDR3 covers 15 residues. J lost 8 bases, V lost 2 bases, and 9 bases had no gene match. Looked up from germline, CDR1 is SGHTA and CDR2 is FQGTGA. The CDR3 DNA reads TGTGCCAGCAGCTTATCCTCCGGGACAGTGTATGAGCAGTTCTTC. Translating gives CASSLSSGTVYEQFF.

This clonotype was counted a few times. The CDR3 region has the DNA TGTGCCAGCAGCGTAGGATGGGGGTCTGGAAACACCATATATTTT. This translates into CASSVGWGSGNTIYF. The V gene is TRBV9, the J gene TRBJ1-3, with D perhaps TRBD1 (5 bases). This CDR3 contains 15 residues. Between the trimmed V and J ends, which lost 0 bases and 1 base, there was a span of 8 bases. CDR1 and CDR2 from the germline V gene are SGDLS and YYNGEE.

This clonotype occurred a few times. V and J are TRBV4-1 and TRBJ2-7; D tentatively fits TRBD1 or TRBD2 (6 bases each). Trimming shortened V by 7 bases and J by 2 bases, and 15 bases separated the two germline ends. CDR3 size: 14 residues. CDR1 is MGHRA, CDR2 YSYEKL, per germline. CDR3 amino acids: CASTRGLGTYEQYF. The DNA for the CDR3 is TGCGCCAGCACCCGGGGGCTCGGAACCTACGAGCAGTACTTC.

This sequence joins TRBV12-3 or TRBV12-4 and TRBJ2-7, with 8 bases matching TRBD1. CDR3 length: 15 residues. J gave up 5 bases and V 4 bases, and 10 bases lay outside the gene matches. The DNA for the CDR3 is TGTGCCAGCAGTTCCCCCGGGACAGGAAAAAACGAGCAGTACTTC. It encodes CASSSPGTGKNEQYF.

This clonotype was recorded a few times. The CDR3 here is CASSFGLAGSYNEQFF. The CDR3 nucleotides are TGTGCCAGCAGCTTCGGACTAGCGGGCTCCTACAATGAGCAGTTCTTC. The V call is TRBV7-2, the J call TRBJ2-1, with 11 bases matching TRBD2. This CDR3 is built from 16 residues. CDR1 SGHTA and CDR2 FQGNSA come from the germline V gene. Germline trimming cut 3 bases from V and 0 bases from J; bases unmatched to any gene: 1. Drawing the rest from reference TRBV7-2 and TRBJ2-1, the complete variable domain is GAGVSQSPSNKVTEKGKDVELRCDPISGHTALYWYRQSLGQGLEFLIYFQGNSAPDKSGLPSDRFSAERTGGSVSTLTIQRTQQEDSAVYLCASSFGLAGSYNEQFFGPGTRLTVL.

The V call is TRBV12-3 or TRBV12-4, the J call TRBJ2-3; the match to TRBD2 covers 12 bases. The J segment lost 1 base and the V segment lost 2 bases, leaving 4 bases of the junction unmatched. The CDR3 extends over 17 amino acids. CDR3 protein: CASSLPRLAGGTDTQYF. As DNA, the CDR3 is TGTGCCAGCAGTTTACCTCGACTAGCGGGGGGCACAGATACGCAGTATTTT.

The genes are TRBV12-3 or TRBV12-4 and TRBJ2-3, with TRBD2 matching over 9 bases. V dropped 6 bases and J dropped 5; count of bases not matched to a gene: 12. The CDR3 totals 16 residues. CDR3 protein: CASRESGTSLEDTQYF. The DNA for the CDR3 is TGTGCCAGCAGAGAATCCGGGACTAGCCTGGAAGATACGCAGTATTTT.

This clonotype was counted at least ten times. The chain joins TRBV9 to TRBJ2-1; TRBD1 aligns across 8 bases. The CDR3 runs 16 residues. With 3 bases clipped from V and 8 bases from J, the junction kept 13 bases outside the gene matches. CDR1 SGDLS and CDR2 YYNGEE come from the germline V gene. CDR3 amino acids: CASSARDRGLQYEQFF. The CDR3 DNA is TGTGCCAGCAGCGCCCGCGACAGGGGTCTACAATATGAGCAGTTCTTC.

This clonotype was recorded a few times. The junction shows a germline mismatch at one end, possibly a read error. The chain has TRBV7-7 and TRBJ2-7; unclear D gene. This CDR3 spans 14 amino acids. From germline, CDR1 is SSHAT and CDR2 FNYEAQ (reference sequence). The CDR3 is CASSLSLGPYEQYF. DNA of the CDR3: TGTGCTAGCAGCTTATCCCTAGGCCCCTACGAGCAGTACTTC.

The rearrangement joins TRBV9 to TRBJ2-1; D not certain. Germline V gene lookup returns CDR1 SGDLS and CDR2 YYNGEE. With 4 bases removed from V and 10 bases from J, the gap between germline ends came to 15 bases. The CDR3 loop spans 13 amino acids. In DNA, the CDR3 is TGTGCCAGCAGCACCCCTCCCACCAGGGAGCAGTTCTTC. The encoded protein is CASSTPPTREQFF.

CDR3 sequence: CASSLGQRGGPNEQFF. The CDR3 nucleotides read TGTGCCAGCAGCTTAGGACAACGGGGGGGCCCCAATGAGCAGTTCTTC. The rearrangement uses TRBV11-2 and TRBJ2-1; 8 nucleotides align to TRBD2. Germline lookup yields CDR1 SGHAT and CDR2 FQNNGV. The CDR3 extends over 16 amino acids. The ends lost 1 base at V and 6 bases at J; junction bases unmatched: 8. Drawing the rest from reference TRBV11-2 and TRBJ2-1, the complete variable domain is EAGVAQSPRYKIIEKRQSVAFWCNPISGHATLYWYQQILGQGPKLLIQFQNNGVVDDSQLPKDRFSAERLKGVDSTLKIQPAKLEDSAVYLCASSLGQRGGPNEQFFGPGTRLTVL.

This clonotype was observed a handful of times. This chain joins TRBV29-1 and TRBJ2-1, with 11 bases matching TRBD2. The CDR3 is 14 residues long. The J segment lost 7 bases and the V segment lost 8 bases, leaving 10 bases of the junction unmatched. In germline, CDR1 is SQVTM, CDR2 ANQGSEA. CDR3 region: CSLGVASGRNEQFF. In DNA, the CDR3 is TGCAGCCTGGGGGTGGCTAGCGGGAGGAATGAGCAGTTCTTC.

The chain has TRBV5-6 and TRBJ1-5; D not resolved. Germline V gives CDR1 SGHDT, CDR2 YYEEEE. The CDR3 has 15 amino acids. V was clipped by 3 bases and J by 5 bases, with 15 bases between them. The CDR3 coding sequence is TGTGCCAGCAGCTCGGGCCCTAGTGATCATCAGCCCCAGCATTTT. This encodes CASSSGPSDHQPQHF.

The chain links TRBV24-1 to TRBJ2-2; perhaps TRBD2 as D (5 bases). Between the trimmed V and J ends, which lost 5 bases and 6 bases, there was a span of 12 bases. Germline CDR1 and CDR2: KGHDR and SFDVKD. The CDR3 contains 14 residues. The CDR3 is CATSAHFGAGELFF. The CDR3 DNA is TGTGCCACCAGTGCGCACTTCGGGGCCGGGGAGCTGTTTTTT.

This chain links TRBV9 with TRBJ2-2; 7 nucleotides line up with TRBD1. The CDR3 length is 15 residues. Trimming took 5 bases from V and 0 from J; bases not matched to a gene: 4. CDR1 is SGDLS, CDR2 YYNGEE, per germline. CDR3 sequence: CASSLGTANTGELFF. CDR3 nucleotides: TGTGCCAGCAGTCTAGGGACAGCGAACACCGGGGAGCTGTTTTTT.